This T cell receptor (beta chain) is from a study of T cell repertoires in cytomegalovirus infection. The sample holds a few counts of this clonotype. One entry per CDR3 protein, called by TCRdb with MiXCR from the reads. This repertoire shows a few hundred thousand distinct CDR3 sequences, roughly 29% found once; its top ten account for roughly 13%. The germline V gene encodes CDR1 MNHEY and CDR2 SVGAGI. V lost 5 bases to trimming and J lost 0 bases, with 14 bases between them. CDR3 length: 15 amino acids. The source of this sequence is a human donor in good health (CMV status not recorded). Some clones in this sample may be carry-over from other donors' samples. The sample taken for sequencing was PBMCs. This chain connects TRBV6-5 to TRBJ2-7; D might be TRBD2 (5 bases). The CDR3 loop is CASSLTILSSYEQYF. CDR3 DNA sequence: TGTGCCAGCAGTCTGACTATTCTTAGCTCCTACGAGCAGTACTTC.